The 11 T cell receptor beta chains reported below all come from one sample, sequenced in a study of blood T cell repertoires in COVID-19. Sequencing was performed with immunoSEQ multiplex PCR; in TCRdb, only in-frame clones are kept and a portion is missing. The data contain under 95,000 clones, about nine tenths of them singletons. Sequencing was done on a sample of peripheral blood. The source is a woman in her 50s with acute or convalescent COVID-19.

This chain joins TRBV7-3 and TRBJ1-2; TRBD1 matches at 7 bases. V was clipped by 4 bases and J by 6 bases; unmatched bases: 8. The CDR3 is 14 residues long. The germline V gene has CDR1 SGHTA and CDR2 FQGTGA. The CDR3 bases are TGTGCCAGCAGCTCCCAGACAGGGTTCGATGGCTACACCTTC. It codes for CASSSQTGFDGYTF.

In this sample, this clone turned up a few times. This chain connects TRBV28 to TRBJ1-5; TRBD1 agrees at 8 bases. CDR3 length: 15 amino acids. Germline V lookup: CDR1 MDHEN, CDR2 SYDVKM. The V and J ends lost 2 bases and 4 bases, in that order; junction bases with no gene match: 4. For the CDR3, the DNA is TGTGCCAGCAGTTTAAGGACAGGGCGAAATCAGCCCCAGCATTTT. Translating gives CASSLRTGRNQPQHF.

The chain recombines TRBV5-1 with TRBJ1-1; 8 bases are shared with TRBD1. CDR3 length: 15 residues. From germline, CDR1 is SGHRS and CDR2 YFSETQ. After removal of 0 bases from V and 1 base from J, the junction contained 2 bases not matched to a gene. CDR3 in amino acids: CASSLGGTGNTEAFF. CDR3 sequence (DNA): TGCGCCAGCAGCTTGGGGGGGACAGGGAACACTGAAGCTTTCTTT.

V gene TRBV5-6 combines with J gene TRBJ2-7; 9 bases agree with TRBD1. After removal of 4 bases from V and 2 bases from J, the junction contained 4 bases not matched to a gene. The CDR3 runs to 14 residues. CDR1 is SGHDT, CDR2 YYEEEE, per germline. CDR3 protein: CASSGQGSAYEQYF. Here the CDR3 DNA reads TGTGCCAGCAGCGGACAGGGGTCTGCCTACGAGCAGTACTTC.

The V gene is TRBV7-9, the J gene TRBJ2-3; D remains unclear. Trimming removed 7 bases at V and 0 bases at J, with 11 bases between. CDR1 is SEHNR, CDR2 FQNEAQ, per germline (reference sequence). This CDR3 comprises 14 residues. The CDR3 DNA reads TGTGCCAGCAAACCAGGCTCTAGCACAGATACGCAGTATTTT. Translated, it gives CASKPGSSTDTQYF.

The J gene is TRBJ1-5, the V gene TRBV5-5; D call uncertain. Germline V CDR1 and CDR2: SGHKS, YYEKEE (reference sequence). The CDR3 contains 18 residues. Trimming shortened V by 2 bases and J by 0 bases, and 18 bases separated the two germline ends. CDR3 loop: CASSFLATSLYSNQPQHF. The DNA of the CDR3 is TGTGCCAGCAGCTTCTTAGCCACCTCGCTATATAGCAATCAGCCCCAGCATTTT. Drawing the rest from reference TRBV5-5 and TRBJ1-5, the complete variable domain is DAGVTQSPTHLIKTRGQQVTLRCSPISGHKSVSWYQQVLGQGPQFIFQYYEKEERGRGNFPDRFSARQFPNYSSELNVNALLLGDSALYLCASSFLATSLYSNQPQHFGDGTRLSIL.

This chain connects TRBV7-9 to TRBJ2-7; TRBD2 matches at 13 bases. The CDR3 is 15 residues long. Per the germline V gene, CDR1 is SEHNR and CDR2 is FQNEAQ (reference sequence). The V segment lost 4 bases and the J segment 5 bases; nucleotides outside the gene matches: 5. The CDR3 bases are TGTGCCAGCAGCTCAACTAGCGGGAGGGACCACGAGCAGTACTTC. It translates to CASSSTSGRDHEQYF.

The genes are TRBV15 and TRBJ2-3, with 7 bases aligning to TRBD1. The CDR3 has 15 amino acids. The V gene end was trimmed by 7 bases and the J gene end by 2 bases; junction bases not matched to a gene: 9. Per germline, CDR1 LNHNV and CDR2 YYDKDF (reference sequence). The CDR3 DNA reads TGTGCCACCACTTCGGACAGGAGTTACACAGATACGCAGTATTTT. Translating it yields CATTSDRSYTDTQYF.

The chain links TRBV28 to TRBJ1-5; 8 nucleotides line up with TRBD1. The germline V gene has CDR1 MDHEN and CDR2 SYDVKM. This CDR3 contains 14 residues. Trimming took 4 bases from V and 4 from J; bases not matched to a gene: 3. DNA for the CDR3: TGTGCCAGCAGTTGGACAGGGAATAATCAGCCCCAGCATTTT. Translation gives CASSWTGNNQPQHF.

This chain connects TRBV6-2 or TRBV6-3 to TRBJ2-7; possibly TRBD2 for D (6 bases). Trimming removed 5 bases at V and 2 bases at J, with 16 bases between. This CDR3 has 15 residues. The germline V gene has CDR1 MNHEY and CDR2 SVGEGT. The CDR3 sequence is CASSRFGTGPYEQYF. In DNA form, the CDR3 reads TGTGCCAGCAGTAGGTTCGGGACTGGACCCTACGAGCAGTACTTC.

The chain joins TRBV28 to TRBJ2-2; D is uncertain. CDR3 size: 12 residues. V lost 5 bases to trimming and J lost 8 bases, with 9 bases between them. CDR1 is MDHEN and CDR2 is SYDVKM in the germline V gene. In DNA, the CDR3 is TGTGCCAGCAGTATCTCTCTTGGGGAGCTGTTTTTT. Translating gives CASSISLGELFF.